The clone carrying this T cell receptor (beta chain) was picked up a small number of times. Antigen specificity is unknown. This entry comes from a study of cytomegalovirus exposure and HLA in healthy donors. Primers for the PCR totalled 60 Vbeta and 13 Jbeta. Libraries were prepared by immunoSEQ multiplex PCR; TCRdb keeps only in-frame clonotypes and omits some of them. The sample contains 150,000 to 200,000 clones, approximately 71% of which appear only once. Study observations and caveats: What a later analysis reportedly showed was that an Asian-associated ancestry cluster had fewer N-insertions than the approximately 670-donor mean. CMV serostatus was the sole immune exposure data available.

Trimming pared 5 bases from V and 1 base from J, leaving 9 bases between. CDR1 is SEHNR and CDR2 is FQNEAQ in the germline V gene (reference sequence). This CDR3 is built from 13 residues. The source is a man younger than 30 in good health and CMV-seropositive. The gene calls are TRBV7-9 and TRBJ2-7; D uncertain. The specimen was PBMCs. The CDR3: CASSQSSSYEQYF. CDR3 sequence (DNA): TGTGCCAGCAGCCAATCGAGTTCCTACGAGCAGTACTTC.